This is a list of T cell receptor beta chains from one sample in a study of blood T cells in healthy people across ages. TCRdb processed the 5' RACE reads anew with MiXCR; each CDR3 protein has one entry. The table has over a million distinct CDR3 sequences, 59% seen once. Sequencing was done on a sample of blood. The receptors originated from a man aged 18-30 years in good health. Each CDR3 is given without its conserved first and last residue. Clone size is shown for a subset of rows, as once, few, many or a class of expanded clone.

j_call clone_size v_call cdr3_aa
TRBJ1-1 NA TRBV10-1 ASSGNRAGKIF
TRBJ2-5 NA TRBV7-8 ASTGRGGAETQY
TRBJ2-1 NA TRBV20-1 SARAGGHNEQF
TRBJ2-7 NA TRBV10-3 AISEDQRGSYEQY
TRBJ2-3 NA TRBV6-6 ASSGDELGTQY
TRBJ2-3 once TRBV7-2 ASSSNRLTDTQY
TRBJ2-7 few TRBV11-2 ASSLAGSGSHYEQY
TRBJ2-4 few TRBV29-1 SVEQGGQNIQY
TRBJ1-1 NA TRBV7-9 ASSSTSRTGHTEAF
TRBJ2-1 NA TRBV4-1 ASSHLRTNEQF
TRBJ2-5 NA TRBV7-6 ASSLPETQETQY
TRBJ2-2 NA TRBV29-1 SVEIEVNTGELF
TRBJ2-7 few TRBV4-1 ASSQVGGEEQYLNEQY
TRBJ2-1 NA TRBV6-1 ASSATGTGADEQF
TRBJ2-2 NA TRBV6-4 ASSPVGAVTGELF
TRBJ2-7 NA TRBV9 ASSGGDRGVYEQY
TRBJ2-6 NA TRBV7-2 ASSPTLGSGANVLT
TRBJ2-2 few TRBV4-1 ASSTSGTSGGTGELF
TRBJ2-5 few TRBV18 ASSPGEETQY
TRBJ2-1 NA TRBV5-5 ASSVLIANDLDEQF
TRBJ1-6 few TRBV9 ASSARERQSPLH
TRBJ2-7 few TRBV4-2 ASSQERGQESYEQY
TRBJ2-1 NA TRBV27 ASSTFSGRAIDEQF
TRBJ1-2 NA TRBV20-1 SAALTGVDGYT
TRBJ2-1 NA TRBV7-9 ASSPPGGWEQF
TRBJ1-2 NA TRBV6-2/TRBV6-3 ASKQRTGTNYGYT
NA NA TRBV29-1 SVEGYSYNEQY
TRBJ2-7 once TRBV29-1 SVGTSGTEQY
TRBJ2-1 NA TRBV6-2/TRBV6-3 ASSATPQGYNEQF
TRBJ2-3 NA TRBV7-9 ASSLGTVQQGDTQY
TRBJ1-2 NA TRBV14 ASSQEPVWGGYT
TRBJ2-6 NA TRBV4-3 ASSHRGTSDSGANILT
TRBJ2-1 NA TRBV20-1 SARQGAGGNEQF
TRBJ1-1 NA TRBV27 ASSLQGDWNTEAF
TRBJ2-3 NA TRBV15 ATSRGSGGADTQY
TRBJ1-6 NA TRBV12-3/TRBV12-4 ASGGTENSPLH
TRBJ2-7 NA TRBV30 AWSPGPNYEQY
TRBJ2-7 NA TRBV29-1 GVITGNEQY
TRBJ2-3 NA TRBV20-1 SATTSGGPLYTQY
TRBJ2-1 NA TRBV21-1 ASTQMIRIRGF
TRBJ1-1 NA TRBV29-1 SFGTAALMNTEAF
TRBJ1-5 NA TRBV6-5 ASKPRDRVEEPQH
NA NA TRBV27 ASSVLDSYEQY
TRBJ2-3 NA TRBV7-2 ASSLARGGGAADTQY
TRBJ2-7 few TRBV7-2 ASSLRGGTSYEQY
TRBJ1-2 NA TRBV29-1 SVEERDSPNYGYT
TRBJ2-5 few TRBV20-1 SARSDLVETQY
TRBJ2-4 NA TRBV15 ATSTRGAVPKNIQY
TRBJ2-1 NA TRBV5-4 ASSRYSGTYNEQF
TRBJ2-7 NA TRBV6-6 ASSLLKGGAYEQY
TRBJ2-7 NA TRBV5-1 ASSLWGQHSYEQY
TRBJ2-7 NA TRBV12-3/TRBV12-4 ASRFPSGSYEQY
TRBJ1-2 once TRBV24-1 ATSDRTGYFGYT
TRBJ2-7 NA TRBV7-2 ASSLEHSSYEQY
TRBJ2-5 NA TRBV3-1 ASKGPSQETQY
TRBJ1-5 few TRBV4-3 ASSQDSSLDQPQH
TRBJ1-1 NA TRBV3-1 ASRDLLKGNTEAF